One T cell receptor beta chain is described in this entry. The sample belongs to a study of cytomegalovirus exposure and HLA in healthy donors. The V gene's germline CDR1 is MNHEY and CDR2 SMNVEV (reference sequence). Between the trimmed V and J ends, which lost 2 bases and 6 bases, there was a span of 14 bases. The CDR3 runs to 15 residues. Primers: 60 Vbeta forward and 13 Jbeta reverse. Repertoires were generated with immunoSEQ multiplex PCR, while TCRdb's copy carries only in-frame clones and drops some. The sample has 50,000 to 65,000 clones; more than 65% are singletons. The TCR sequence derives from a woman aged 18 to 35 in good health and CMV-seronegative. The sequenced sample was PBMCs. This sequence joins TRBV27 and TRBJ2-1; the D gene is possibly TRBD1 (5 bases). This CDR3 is CASSLRDSLFNEQFF. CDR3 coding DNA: TGTGCCAGCAGTTTACGAGACAGCCTATTCAATGAGCAGTTCTTC.